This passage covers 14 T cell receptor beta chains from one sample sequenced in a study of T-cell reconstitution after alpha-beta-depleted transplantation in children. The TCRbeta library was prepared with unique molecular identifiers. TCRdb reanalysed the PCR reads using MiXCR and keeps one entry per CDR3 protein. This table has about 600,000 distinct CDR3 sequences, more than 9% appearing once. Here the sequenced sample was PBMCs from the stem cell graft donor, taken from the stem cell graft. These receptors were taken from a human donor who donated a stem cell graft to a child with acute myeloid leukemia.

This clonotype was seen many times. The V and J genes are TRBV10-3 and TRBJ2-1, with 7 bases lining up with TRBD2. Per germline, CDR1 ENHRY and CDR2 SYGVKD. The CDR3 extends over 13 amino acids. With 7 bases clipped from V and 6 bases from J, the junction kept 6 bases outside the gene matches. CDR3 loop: CAIKQRGFNEQFF. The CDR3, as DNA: TGTGCCATCAAACAGCGGGGCTTCAATGAGCAGTTCTTC.

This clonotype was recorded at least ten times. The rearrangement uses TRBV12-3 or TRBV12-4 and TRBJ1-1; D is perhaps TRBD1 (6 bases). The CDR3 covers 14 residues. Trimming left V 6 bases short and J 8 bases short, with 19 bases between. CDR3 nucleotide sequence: TGTGCCAGCAGCCCTAACAGGGTTGCTTCGGAAGCTTTCTTT. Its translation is CASSPNRVASEAFF.

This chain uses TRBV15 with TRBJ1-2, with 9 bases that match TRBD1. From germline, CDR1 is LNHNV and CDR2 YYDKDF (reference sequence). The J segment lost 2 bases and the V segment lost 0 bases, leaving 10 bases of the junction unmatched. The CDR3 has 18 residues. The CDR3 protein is CATSREIGWGQGNYGYTF. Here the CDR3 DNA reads TGTGCCACCAGCAGAGAGATAGGGTGGGGACAGGGAAACTATGGCTACACCTTC.

The DNA for the CDR3 is TGCGCCAGCAGCCAAGGGGGTGCTAGCACAGATACGCAGTATTTT. It codes for CASSQGGASTDTQYF. The chain carries TRBV4-3 and TRBJ2-3; no definite D call. Trimming pared 1 base from V and 0 bases from J, leaving 8 bases between. The V gene's germline CDR1 is LGHNA and CDR2 YSLEER. The CDR3 runs 15 residues.

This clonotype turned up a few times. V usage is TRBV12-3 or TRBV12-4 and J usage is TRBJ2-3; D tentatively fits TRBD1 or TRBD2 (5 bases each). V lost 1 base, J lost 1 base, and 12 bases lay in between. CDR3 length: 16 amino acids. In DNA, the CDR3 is TGTGCCAGCAGTTTAGACCGGGACGAGGGCACAGATACGCAGTATTTT. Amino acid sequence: CASSLDRDEGTDTQYF.

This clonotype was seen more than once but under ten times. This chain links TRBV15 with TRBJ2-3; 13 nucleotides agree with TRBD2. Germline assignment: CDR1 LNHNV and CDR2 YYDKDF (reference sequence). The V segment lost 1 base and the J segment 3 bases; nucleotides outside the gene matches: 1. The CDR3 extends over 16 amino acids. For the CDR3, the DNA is TGTGCCACCAGCAGAGGACTAGCGGGAGGTACAGATACGCAGTATTTT. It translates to CATSRGLAGGTDTQYF.

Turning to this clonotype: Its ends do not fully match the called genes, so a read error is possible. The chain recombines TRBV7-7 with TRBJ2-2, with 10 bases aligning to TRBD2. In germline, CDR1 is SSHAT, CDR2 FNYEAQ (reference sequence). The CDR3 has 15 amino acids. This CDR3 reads CASSTSGISHGELFF. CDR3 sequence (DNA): TGTGCTAGCAGCACTAGCGGGATCTCCCACGGGGAGCTGTTTTTT.

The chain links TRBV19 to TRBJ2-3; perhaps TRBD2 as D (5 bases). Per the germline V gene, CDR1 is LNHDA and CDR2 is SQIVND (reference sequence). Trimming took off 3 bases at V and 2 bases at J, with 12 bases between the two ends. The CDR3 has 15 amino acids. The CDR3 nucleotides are TGTGCCAGTAGTATCGGCGGGTTGAACACAGATACGCAGTATTTT. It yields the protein CASSIGGLNTDTQYF.

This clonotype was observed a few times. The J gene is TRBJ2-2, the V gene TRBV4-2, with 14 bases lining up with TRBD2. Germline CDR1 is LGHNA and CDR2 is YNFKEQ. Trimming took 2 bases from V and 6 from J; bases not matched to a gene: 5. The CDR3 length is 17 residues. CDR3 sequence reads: CASSQIGTSGRSGELFF. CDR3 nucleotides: TGTGCCAGCAGCCAAATAGGGACTAGCGGGAGATCCGGGGAGCTGTTTTTT.

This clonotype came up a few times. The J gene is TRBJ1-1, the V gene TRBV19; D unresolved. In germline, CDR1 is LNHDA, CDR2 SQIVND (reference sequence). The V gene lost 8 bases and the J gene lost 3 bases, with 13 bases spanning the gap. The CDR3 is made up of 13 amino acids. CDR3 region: CASHGWGDTEAFF. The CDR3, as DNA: TGTGCCAGTCACGGATGGGGAGACACTGAAGCTTTCTTT. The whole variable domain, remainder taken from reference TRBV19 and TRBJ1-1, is DGGITQSPKYLFRKEGQNVTLSCEQNLNHDAMYWYRQDPGQGLRLIYYSQIVNDFQKGDIAEGYSVSREKKESFPLTVTSAQKNPTAFYLCASHGWGDTEAFFGQGTRLTVV.

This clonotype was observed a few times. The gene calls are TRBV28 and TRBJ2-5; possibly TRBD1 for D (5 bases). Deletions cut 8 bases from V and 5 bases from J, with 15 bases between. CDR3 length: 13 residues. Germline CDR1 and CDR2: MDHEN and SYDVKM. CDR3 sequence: CASCSRVTETQYF. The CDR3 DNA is TGTGCCAGCTGCTCCAGGGTGACGGAGACCCAGTACTTC.

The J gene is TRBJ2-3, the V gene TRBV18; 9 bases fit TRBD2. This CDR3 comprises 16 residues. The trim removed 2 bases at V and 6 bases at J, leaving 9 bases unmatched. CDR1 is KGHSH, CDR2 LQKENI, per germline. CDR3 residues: CASSPSVAGVTDTQYF. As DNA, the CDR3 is TGTGCCAGCTCACCATCGGTAGCGGGAGTTACCGATACGCAGTATTTT.

CDR3 bases: TGTGCCAGCAGCTTAGAGGGTCTAGCGGGAGGGACCCAGTACTTC. Amino acids: CASSLEGLAGGTQYF. V gene TRBV7-2 combines with J gene TRBJ2-5, with 11 bases matching TRBD2. The junction had 5 bases not matched to a gene; V was cut back by 1 base and J by 7 bases. Germline V gene sequence: CDR1 SGHTA, CDR2 FQGNSA. The CDR3 is made up of 15 amino acids.

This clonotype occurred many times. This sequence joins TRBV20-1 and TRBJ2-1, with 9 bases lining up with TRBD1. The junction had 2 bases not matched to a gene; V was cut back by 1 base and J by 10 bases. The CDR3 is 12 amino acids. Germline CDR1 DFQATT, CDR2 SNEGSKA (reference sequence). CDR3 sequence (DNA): TGCAGTGCTAGAGGGGACAGGGTGGAGCAGTTCTTC. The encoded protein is CSARGDRVEQFF.